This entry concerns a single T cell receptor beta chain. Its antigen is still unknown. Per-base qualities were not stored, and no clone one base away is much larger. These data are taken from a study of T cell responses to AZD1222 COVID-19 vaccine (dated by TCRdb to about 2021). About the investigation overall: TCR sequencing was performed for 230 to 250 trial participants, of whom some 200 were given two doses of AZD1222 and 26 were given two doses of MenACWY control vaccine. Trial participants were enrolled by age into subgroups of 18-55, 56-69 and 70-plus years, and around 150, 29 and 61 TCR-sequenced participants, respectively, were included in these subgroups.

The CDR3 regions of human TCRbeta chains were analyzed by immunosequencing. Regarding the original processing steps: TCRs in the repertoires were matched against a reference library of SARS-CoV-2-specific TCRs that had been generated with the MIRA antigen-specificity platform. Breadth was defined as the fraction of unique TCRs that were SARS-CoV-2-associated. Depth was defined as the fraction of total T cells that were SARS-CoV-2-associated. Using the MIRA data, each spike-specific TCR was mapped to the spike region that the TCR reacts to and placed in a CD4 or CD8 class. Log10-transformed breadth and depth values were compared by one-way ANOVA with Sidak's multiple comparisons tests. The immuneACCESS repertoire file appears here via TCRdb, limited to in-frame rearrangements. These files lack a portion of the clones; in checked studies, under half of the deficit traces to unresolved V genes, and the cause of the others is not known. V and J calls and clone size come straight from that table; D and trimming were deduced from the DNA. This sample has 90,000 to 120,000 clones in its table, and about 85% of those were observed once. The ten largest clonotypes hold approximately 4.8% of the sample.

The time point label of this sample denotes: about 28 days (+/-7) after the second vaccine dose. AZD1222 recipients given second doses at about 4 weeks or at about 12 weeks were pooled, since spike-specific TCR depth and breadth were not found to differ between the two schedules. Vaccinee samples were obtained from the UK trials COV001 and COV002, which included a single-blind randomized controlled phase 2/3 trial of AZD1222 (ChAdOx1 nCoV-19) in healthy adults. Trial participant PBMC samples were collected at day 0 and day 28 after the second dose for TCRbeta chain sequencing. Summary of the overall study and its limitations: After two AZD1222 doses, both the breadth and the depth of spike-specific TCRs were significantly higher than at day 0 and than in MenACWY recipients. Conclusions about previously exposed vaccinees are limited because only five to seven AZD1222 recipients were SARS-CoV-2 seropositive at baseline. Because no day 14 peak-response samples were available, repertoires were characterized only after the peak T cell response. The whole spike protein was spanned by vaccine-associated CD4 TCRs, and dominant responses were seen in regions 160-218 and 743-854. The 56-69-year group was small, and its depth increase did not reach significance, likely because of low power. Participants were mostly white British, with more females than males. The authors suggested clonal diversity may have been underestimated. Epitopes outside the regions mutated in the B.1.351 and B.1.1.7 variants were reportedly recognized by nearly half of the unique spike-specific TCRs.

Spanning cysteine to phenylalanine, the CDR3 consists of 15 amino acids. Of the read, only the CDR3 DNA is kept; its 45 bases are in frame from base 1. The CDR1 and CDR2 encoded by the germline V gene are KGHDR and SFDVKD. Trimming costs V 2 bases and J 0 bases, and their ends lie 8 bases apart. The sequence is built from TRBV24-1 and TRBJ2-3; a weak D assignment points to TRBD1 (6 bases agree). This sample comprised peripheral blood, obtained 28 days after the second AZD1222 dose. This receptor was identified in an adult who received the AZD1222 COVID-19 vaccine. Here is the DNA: TGTGCCACCAGTGATTATCAGGGGAGCACAGATACGCAGTATTTT. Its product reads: CATSDYQGSTDTQYF.